The 11 T cell receptor beta chains in this list originate from one sample, sequenced in a study of T cells after yellow fever vaccination. TCRdb itself ran the 5' RACE reads through MiXCR, one entry per CDR3 protein. The sample has nearly 550,000 distinct CDR3 sequences, under 25% seen once. The sample was PBMCs, taken 15 days after the yellow fever booster vaccination. The receptors stem from a man aged 25 to 40 who received the YFV17D yellow fever vaccine.

The gene calls are TRBV25-1 and TRBJ2-1, with D uncertain. Germline V gene sequence: CDR1 MGHDK, CDR2 SYGVNS. The V end was cut by 2 bases, the J end by 7 bases, with 0 bases between. The CDR3 spans 10 residues. The CDR3 loop reads CASSENEQFF. In DNA form, the CDR3 reads TGTGCCAGCAGTGAAAATGAGCAGTTCTTC.

The chain combines TRBV5-1 with TRBJ2-1; the D gene is possibly TRBD2 (6 bases). The CDR3 contains 17 residues. The V gene lost 0 bases and the J gene lost 0 bases, with 13 bases spanning the gap. CDR1 SGHRS and CDR2 YFSETQ come from the germline V gene. The CDR3 reads CASSLGLGGSSYNEQFF. The CDR3, as DNA: TGCGCCAGCAGCTTGGGCCTCGGGGGAAGCTCCTACAATGAGCAGTTCTTC.

This clonotype came up a few times. This chain links TRBV12-3 or TRBV12-4 with TRBJ2-3; D unclear. This CDR3 region has 12 residues. Trimming pared 3 bases from V and 4 bases from J, leaving 5 bases between. The CDR3 nucleotides read TGTGCCAGCAGTTTTGGTCCAGATACGCAGTATTTT. Translated, it gives CASSFGPDTQYF.

This chain connects TRBV12-3 or TRBV12-4 to TRBJ2-3, with 12 bases identical to TRBD2. V was pared by 6 bases and J by 0 bases, with 10 bases of the junction left unmatched. The CDR3 extends over 18 amino acids. This chain's CDR3 is CASRPHPGTSGSTDTQYF. The CDR3, as DNA: TGTGCCAGCAGGCCCCATCCCGGGACTAGCGGGAGCACAGATACGCAGTATTTT.

The chain recombines TRBV7-2 with TRBJ2-1; D gene unclear. The CDR3 covers 14 residues. Germline CDR1 reads SGHTA; CDR2 reads FQGNSA. V was pared by 0 bases and J by 6 bases, with 9 bases between. CDR3 region: CASSLALGPNEQFF. The DNA of the CDR3 is TGTGCCAGCAGCTTAGCGTTGGGTCCCAATGAGCAGTTCTTC.

Only a few counts were recorded for this clonotype. J is TRBJ2-5 and V is TRBV29-1; 9 bases agree with TRBD1. The V segment lost 6 bases and the J segment 2 bases; nucleotides outside the gene matches: 4. Germline lookup yields CDR1 SQVTM and CDR2 ANQGSEA. This CDR3 region has 13 residues. CDR3 loop: CSVTGQGQETQYF. CDR3 in DNA: TGCAGCGTGACGGGACAGGGTCAAGAGACCCAGTACTTC.

The chain couples TRBV5-1 to TRBJ2-3; 15 nucleotides line up with TRBD2. Trimming cost V 4 bases and J 0 bases; bases outside gene matches: 9. CDR1 and CDR2 (germline): SGHRS, YFSETQ. The length of the CDR3 is 19 residues. The CDR3 loop is CASSRTGTSGRTSTDTQYF. The CDR3 DNA is TGCGCCAGCAGCCGAACCGGGACTAGCGGGAGGACTAGCACAGATACGCAGTATTTT.

This clonotype was picked up a small number of times. The chain has TRBV10-3 and TRBJ2-1; D is unclear. Trimming removed 2 bases at V and 5 bases at J, with 4 bases between. The germline gives CDR1 ENHRY, CDR2 SYGVKD. The CDR3 length is 12 residues. CDR3 amino acids: CAISEQDNEQFF. CDR3 nucleotides: TGTGCCATCAGTGAGCAGGACAATGAGCAGTTCTTC.

This clonotype was seen more than once but under ten times. The CDR3 DNA reads as TGTGCCAGCAGCCAGATGTGGGAGCTGTTTTTT. It translates to CASSQMWELFF. This chain connects TRBV3-1 to TRBJ2-2; D remains ambiguous. Germline V gene sequence: CDR1 LGHDT, CDR2 YNNKEL (reference sequence). Between the trimmed V and J ends, which lost 3 bases and 9 bases, there was a span of 5 bases. The CDR3 consists of 11 residues.

This clonotype was observed a handful of times. The rearrangement joins TRBV16 to TRBJ1-1; tentatively, D is TRBD1 (5 bases). This CDR3 spans 13 amino acids. Germline CDR1 is KGHSY and CDR2 is FQNENV. Trimming stripped 2 bases from V and 3 bases from J, with 7 bases between. CDR3 loop: CASSQQGDTEAFF. The CDR3 nucleotides are TGTGCCAGCAGCCAACAGGGCGACACTGAAGCTTTCTTT.

This clonotype has just a few counts. CDR3 loop: CASSRVGGPHEQYF. The CDR3, as DNA: TGTGCCAGCAGCAGGGTAGGAGGGCCCCACGAGCAGTACTTC. The rearrangement uses TRBV7-2 and TRBJ2-7, with a weak D call TRBD2 (6 bases). The V gene's germline CDR1 is SGHTA and CDR2 FQGNSA. The germline V and J ends were trimmed by 5 bases and 5 bases, with 16 bases remaining between them. The CDR3 runs to 14 residues.